This note documents a single TCR beta chain sequence. Its antigen is undetermined. The sort gate was single viable CD3+CD4+CD8-CD45RO+ cells for memory CD4+ T cells. Donors' CMV status reflects serum IgG against pp150, pp28, p38, p52. These data belong to a study of memory CD4+ T cells and cytomegalovirus serostatus. In the study overall: Of the healthy Belgian adults, fewer than 10 were CMV seropositive and around 22 seronegative. Study-level results: Of 150 to 200 reported CMV TCRbeta sequences, around 63 were found in memory CD4+ repertoires.

The repertoire was sequenced with immunoSEQ multiplex PCR; TCRdb's copy has only in-frame clones and lacks some. Of over 40,000 clones in the sample, over 65% were seen once. This CDR3 comprises 15 residues. V was cut by 2 bases and J by 10 bases, with 16 bases left in between. From germline, CDR1 is SGHRS and CDR2 YFSETQ. This receptor was obtained from an adult in good health and CMV-seronegative. The sequenced sample consisted of memory CD4+ T cells from blood. This rearrangement joins TRBV5-1 to TRBJ1-6; D not certain. The CDR3 bases are TGCGCCAGCAGCTTAGGGTACGAAGTATTCTCACCCCTCCACTTT. Translation gives CASSLGYEVFSPLHF.